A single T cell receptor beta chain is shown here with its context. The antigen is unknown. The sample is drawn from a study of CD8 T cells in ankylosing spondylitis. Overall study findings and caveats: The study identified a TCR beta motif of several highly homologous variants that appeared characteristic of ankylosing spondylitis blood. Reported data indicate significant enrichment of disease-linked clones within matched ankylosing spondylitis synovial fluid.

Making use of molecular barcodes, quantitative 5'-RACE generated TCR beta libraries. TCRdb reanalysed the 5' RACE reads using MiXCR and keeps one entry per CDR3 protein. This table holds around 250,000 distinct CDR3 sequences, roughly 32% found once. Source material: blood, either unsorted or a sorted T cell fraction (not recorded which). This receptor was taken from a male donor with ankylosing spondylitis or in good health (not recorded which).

CDR3 amino acids: CASRLGDRGRNYGYTF. CDR3 DNA sequence: TGTGCCAGCAGACTGGGGGACAGGGGCCGGAACTATGGCTACACCTTC. This chain joins TRBV12-3 or TRBV12-4 and TRBJ1-2; 10 bases line up with TRBD1. CDR3 length equals 16 residues. Trimming removed 6 bases from V and 2 bases from J; junction bases left unmatched: 9.